The 14 T cell receptor beta chains presented below share a single source sample, sequenced in a study of blood T cell repertoires in COVID-19. TCRdb's table, derived via immunoSEQ multiplex PCR, lists solely in-frame clones and lacks some. The sample gives 100,000 or so clones, 80% to 85% of which show up once; roughly 2% is in the top ten. The sequencing input was peripheral blood. Receptors were obtained from a man between 65 and 85 years old with active or convalescent COVID-19.

This clone was seen only a few times. The chain recombines TRBV5-5 with TRBJ1-1; D not resolved. This CDR3 contains 13 residues. With 2 bases removed from V and 1 base from J, the gap between germline ends came to 6 bases. CDR1 SGHKS and CDR2 YYEKEE come from the germline V gene (reference sequence). CDR3 DNA: TGTGCCAGCAGCTTTGGCGGGAACACTGAAGCTTTCTTT. It encodes CASSFGGNTEAFF.

The gene calls are TRBV19 and TRBJ2-7; 9 bases line up with TRBD1. The germline V gene has CDR1 LNHDA and CDR2 SQIVND (reference sequence). This CDR3 is built from 15 residues. J lost 4 bases, V lost 3 bases, and 7 bases had no gene match. This CDR3 is CASSIEQGQGYEQYF. The CDR3 bases are TGTGCCAGTAGTATCGAACAGGGACAGGGATACGAGCAGTACTTC.

The CDR3 nucleotides read TGTGCCAGCAGCTTTTTGGGGGGAAGCACAGATACGCAGTATTTT. Its translation: CASSFLGGSTDTQYF. The chain employs TRBV7-3 and TRBJ2-3; D may be TRBD2 (6 bases). The V gene's germline CDR1 is SGHTA and CDR2 FQGTGA. V shed 3 bases and J shed 0 bases, with 10 bases lying between them. The CDR3 covers 15 residues.

This clone was counted a single time. J is TRBJ2-7 and V is TRBV18; no definite D call. Germline V lookup: CDR1 KGHSH, CDR2 LQKENI. The V and J ends lost 1 base and 2 bases respectively, with 12 bases between them. The length of the CDR3 is 15 residues. Here the CDR3 DNA reads TGTGCCAGCTCACCACAGTCACGGTCGGCCTACGAGCAGTACTTC. This codes for CASSPQSRSAYEQYF.

This clone showed up just once. The J gene is TRBJ2-2, the V gene TRBV30, with 8 bases matching TRBD1. The CDR3 consists of 14 residues. CDR1 is GTSNPN and CDR2 is SVGIG in the germline V gene (reference sequence). V was clipped by 5 bases and J by 6 bases; unmatched bases: 8. CDR3 coding DNA: TGTGCCTGGGAAACGGACAGGGCTCCCGGGGAGCTGTTTTTT. It encodes CAWETDRAPGELFF.

The chain employs TRBV27 and TRBJ2-1, with TRBD2 matching 7 bases. The V segment lost 6 bases and the J segment 5 bases; nucleotides outside the gene matches: 7. Germline loops: CDR1 MNHEY, CDR2 SMNVEV (reference sequence). The CDR3 has 14 amino acids. The DNA of the CDR3 is TGTGCCAGCAGCGGACTAGTCCTTAACAATGAGCAGTTCTTC. Its protein is CASSGLVLNNEQFF.

J is TRBJ1-2 and V is TRBV24-1; 7 bases are a match to TRBD1. Trimming cost V 6 bases and J 4 bases; bases outside gene matches: 1. Germline V gives CDR1 KGHDR, CDR2 SFDVKD. The CDR3 has 12 amino acids. The CDR3 DNA follows: TGTGCCACCAGTAACAGGGGCTATGGCTACACCTTC. Amino acids: CATSNRGYGYTF.

The chain combines TRBV7-9 with TRBJ2-2, with a possible D match to TRBD2 (6 bases). This CDR3 spans 12 amino acids. V gave up 6 bases and J gave up 7 bases, with 9 bases separating them. Germline V gives CDR1 SEHNR, CDR2 FQNEAQ (reference sequence). The CDR3 sequence: CASSWEVGELFF. CDR3 nucleotides: TGTGCCAGCAGTTGGGAGGTCGGGGAGCTGTTTTTT.

J is TRBJ1-1 and V is TRBV6-5, with D perhaps matching TRBD1 (5 bases). V dropped 7 bases and J dropped 2 bases, with 11 bases sitting between them. CDR3 size: 13 residues. Germline CDR1 MNHEY, CDR2 SVGAGI. The CDR3, as DNA: TGTGCCAGCACCGTCAGGGCTAACACTGAAGCTTTCTTT. Residues: CASTVRANTEAFF.

This chain links TRBV28 with TRBJ1-5; no reliable D call. The CDR3 covers 15 residues. V was pared by 5 bases and J by 6 bases, with 17 bases between. CDR1 is MDHEN, CDR2 SYDVKM, per germline. The DNA of the CDR3 is TGTGCCAGCAGTAGGAGGGAGGGAGGGAGTCAGCCCCAGCATTTT. Its protein is CASSRREGGSQPQHF.

This chain uses TRBV6-6 with TRBJ1-5; 10 bases fit TRBD1. The CDR3 consists of 14 residues. The V gene's germline CDR1 is MNHNY and CDR2 SVGAGI (reference sequence). The junction had 3 bases not matched to a gene; V was cut back by 6 bases and J by 4 bases. This CDR3 is CASRRTGGNQPQHF. The CDR3 bases are TGTGCCAGCAGAAGGACAGGGGGTAATCAGCCCCAGCATTTT.

This chain uses TRBV2 with TRBJ1-6; 9 nucleotides line up with TRBD1. J was trimmed by 2 bases and V by 8 bases; bases with no gene match: 4. This CDR3 is 15 amino acids long. The germline V gene encodes CDR1 SNHLY and CDR2 FYNNEI. This chain's CDR3 is CASSWDRAYNSPLHF. DNA for the CDR3: TGTGCCAGCTCATGGGACAGGGCCTATAATTCACCCCTCCACTTT.

This clone appeared a single time. The gene calls are TRBV5-1 and TRBJ2-6; 9 positions agree with TRBD1. This CDR3 spans 20 amino acids. Germline V gene sequence: CDR1 SGHRS, CDR2 YFSETQ. V lost 0 bases, J lost 4 bases, and 14 bases stayed unmatched. CDR3 sequence (DNA): TGCGCCAGCAGCTTGGATGCATTGGGACAGGGTCTTGGCGGGGCCAACGTCCTGACTTTC. Translation gives CASSLDALGQGLGGANVLTF.

The chain employs TRBV6-5 and TRBJ1-1; TRBD1 matches at 7 bases. This CDR3 has 15 residues. The germline CDR1 and CDR2 sequences are MNHEY and SVGAGI. V trimming: 6 bases; J trimming: 5 bases; junction bases outside the gene matches: 12. As DNA, the CDR3 is TGTGCCAGCAGGAGAGGACAGGACCCGGGGACTGAAGCTTTCTTT. Translated: CASRRGQDPGTEAFF.